This T cell receptor (beta chain) emerged from a study of T cells after yellow fever vaccination. The CDR3 sequence is 12 residues long. Trimming removed 5 bases at V and 7 bases at J, with 8 bases between. MiXCR, applied by TCRdb to the 5' RACE reads, yields one record per CDR3 protein. The sample includes approximately 130,000 distinct CDR3 sequences, 13% to 15% seen only once; the top ten take roughly 47%. J is TRBJ2-2 and V is TRBV12-3 or TRBV12-4; D not resolved. The sample in question was CD8+ T cells sorted from PBMCs, obtained 5 days after the yellow fever booster vaccination. The TCR sequence derives from a man younger than 30 who received the YFV17D yellow fever vaccine. The CDR3 nucleotides are TGTGCCAGCAGTCCGACAATCGGGGAGCTGTTTTTT. This encodes CASSPTIGELFF.